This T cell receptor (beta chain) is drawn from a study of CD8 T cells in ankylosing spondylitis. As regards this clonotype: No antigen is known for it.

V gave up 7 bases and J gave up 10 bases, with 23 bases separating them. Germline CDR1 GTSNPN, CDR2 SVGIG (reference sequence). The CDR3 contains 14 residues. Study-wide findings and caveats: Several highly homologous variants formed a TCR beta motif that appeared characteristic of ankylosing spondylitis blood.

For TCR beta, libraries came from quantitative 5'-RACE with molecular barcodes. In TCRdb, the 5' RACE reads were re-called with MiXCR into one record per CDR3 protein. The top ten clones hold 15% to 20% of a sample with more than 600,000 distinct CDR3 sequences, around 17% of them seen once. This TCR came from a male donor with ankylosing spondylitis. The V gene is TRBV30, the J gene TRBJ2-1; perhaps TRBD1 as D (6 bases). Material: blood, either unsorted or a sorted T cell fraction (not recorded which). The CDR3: CALLRLGAGSEQFF. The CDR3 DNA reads TGTGCCTTACTACGCCTGGGGGCCGGGTCGGAGCAGTTCTTC.